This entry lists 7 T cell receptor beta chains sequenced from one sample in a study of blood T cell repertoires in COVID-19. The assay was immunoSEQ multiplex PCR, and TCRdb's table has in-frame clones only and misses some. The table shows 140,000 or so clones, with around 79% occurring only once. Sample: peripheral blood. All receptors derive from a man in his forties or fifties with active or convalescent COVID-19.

For the CDR3, the DNA is TGTGCCATCAGGCGGGACCTCACAGATACGCAGTATTTT. Its translation: CAIRRDLTDTQYF. This sequence joins TRBV10-3 and TRBJ2-3; TRBD2 is a possible D gene (6 bases). Trimming left V 6 bases short and J 2 bases short, with 9 bases between. Per the germline V gene, CDR1 is ENHRY and CDR2 is SYGVKD. The CDR3 is 13 amino acids.

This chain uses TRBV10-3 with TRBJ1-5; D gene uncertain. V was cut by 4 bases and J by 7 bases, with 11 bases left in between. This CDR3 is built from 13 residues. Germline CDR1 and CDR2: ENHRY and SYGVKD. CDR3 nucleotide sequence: TGTGCCATCAGTGCGGGGAGCGAGCAGCCCCAGCATTTT. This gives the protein CAISAGSEQPQHF.

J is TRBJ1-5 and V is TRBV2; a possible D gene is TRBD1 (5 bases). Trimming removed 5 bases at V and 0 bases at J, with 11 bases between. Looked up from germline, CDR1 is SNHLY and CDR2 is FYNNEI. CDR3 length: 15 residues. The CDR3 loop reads CASSSDSYSNQPQHF. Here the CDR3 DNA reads TGTGCCAGCAGTTCTGACAGCTATAGCAATCAGCCCCAGCATTTT.

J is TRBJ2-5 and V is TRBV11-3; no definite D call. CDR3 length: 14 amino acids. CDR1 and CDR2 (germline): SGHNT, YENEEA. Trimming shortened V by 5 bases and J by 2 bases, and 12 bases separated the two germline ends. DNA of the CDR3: TGTGCCAGCAGCCTAGGTGGGCAGCAAGAGACCCAGTACTTC. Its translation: CASSLGGQQETQYF.

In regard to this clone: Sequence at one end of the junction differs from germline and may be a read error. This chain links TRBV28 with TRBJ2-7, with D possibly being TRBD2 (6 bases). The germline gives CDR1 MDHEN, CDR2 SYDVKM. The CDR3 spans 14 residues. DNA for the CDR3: TGTGCCAGCAGGTTATCGGGGACTGCCTACGAGCAGTACTTC. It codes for CASRLSGTAYEQYF.

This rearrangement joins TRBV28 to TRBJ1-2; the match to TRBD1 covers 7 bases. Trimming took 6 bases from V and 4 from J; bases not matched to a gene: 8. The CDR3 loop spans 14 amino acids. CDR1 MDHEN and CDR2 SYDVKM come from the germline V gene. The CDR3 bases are TGTGCCAGCAGCAGGAGGGACAGCATCTATGGCTACACCTTC. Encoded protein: CASSRRDSIYGYTF.

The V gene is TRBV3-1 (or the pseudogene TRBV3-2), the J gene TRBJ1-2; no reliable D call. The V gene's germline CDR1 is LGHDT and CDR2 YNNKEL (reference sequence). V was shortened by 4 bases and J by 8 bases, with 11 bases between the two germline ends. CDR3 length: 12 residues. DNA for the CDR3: TGTGCCAGCAGCCGGGCAGCAAGGGGCTACACCTTC. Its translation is CASSRAARGYTF.